The clone carrying this T cell receptor (beta chain) was seen repeatedly, ten times or more. As yet, its antigen is unknown. The TCR cDNA carried a universal primer site and UMIs from 5'RACE template switching. TCRdb re-analysed the 5' RACE reads in MiXCR, keeping a single row per CDR3 protein. The sample includes some 240,000 distinct CDR3 sequences, about 3.5% of them seen just once. This sample was taken from a study of T cells after yellow fever vaccination. Study-wide results and limits: Within FACS-sorted repertoires, abundant clonotypes contaminating from the bulk population could be present.

The TCR originated in a man aged 18-30 years who received the YFV17D yellow fever vaccine. Sample: PBMCs, taken 15 days after the yellow fever booster vaccination.

The CDR3 DNA reads TGTGCCAGCAGCTGGACGCTTACGAACACCGGGGAGCTGTTTTTT. This encodes CASSWTLTNTGELFF. The V call is TRBV7-2, the J call TRBJ2-2; D is ambiguous. The CDR3 contains 15 residues. The germline V and J ends were trimmed by 4 bases and 0 bases, with 9 bases remaining between them. Germline loops: CDR1 SGHTA, CDR2 FQGNSA.